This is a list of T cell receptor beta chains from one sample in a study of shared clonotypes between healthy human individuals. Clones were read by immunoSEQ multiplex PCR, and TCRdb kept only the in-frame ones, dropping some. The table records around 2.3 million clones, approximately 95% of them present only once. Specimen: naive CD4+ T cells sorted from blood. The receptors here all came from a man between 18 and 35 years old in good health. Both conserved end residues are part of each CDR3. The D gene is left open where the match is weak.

DNA: TGTGCCAGCAGACAAAGGCATGGGATCTCCTACGAGCAGTACTTC; CDR3: CASRQRHGISYEQYF; J: TRBJ2-7; V: TRBV6-1; D: NA
DNA: TGTGCCAGCAGGGCCGGGACAGGGGAGTCACCCCTCCACTTT; CDR3: CASRAGTGESPLHF; J: TRBJ1-6; V: TRBV6-1; D: TRBD1
DNA: TGTGCCAGTAGTATCGGCGGGAATGAGCAGTTCTTC; CDR3: CASSIGGNEQFF; J: TRBJ2-1; V: TRBV19; D: NA
DNA: TGTGCCAGCAGCTCGCTCCAAACTAGCGGGGGGCGGCACTTCAATGAGCAGTTCTTC; CDR3: CASSSLQTSGGRHFNEQFF; J: TRBJ2-1; V: TRBV11-2; D: TRBD2
DNA: TGTGCCAGTAGTCCGGGCGGGAGATTCCACGACGAGCAGTACTTC; CDR3: CASSPGGRFHDEQYF; J: TRBJ2-7; V: TRBV19; D: TRBD2
DNA: TGTGCCAGCAGTGAAGGGGCAGGGGGAGTTACCTATGGCTACACCTTC; CDR3: CASSEGAGGVTYGYTF; J: TRBJ1-2; V: TRBV2; D: TRBD1
DNA: TGTGCCAGCAGTGTATTTAAGGGAGAGGATGAGCAGTTCTTC; CDR3: CASSVFKGEDEQFF; J: TRBJ2-1; V: TRBV6-1; D: NA
DNA: TGCGCCAGCAGCTTTAATAAGGACACCTTTAACGGAGCTAATGAAAAACTGTTTTTT; CDR3: CASSFNKDTFNGANEKLFF; J: TRBJ1-4; V: TRBV5-1; D: NA
DNA: TGTGCCAGCTCACCGGGAGTCCACCAAGAGACCCAGTACTTC; CDR3: CASSPGVHQETQYF; J: TRBJ2-5; V: TRBV18; D: NA
DNA: TGCGCCAGCAGCCGGCAGCAGCGGGGGGGCCAACATGAGCAGTTCTTC; CDR3: CASSRQQRGGQHEQFF; J: TRBJ2-1; V: TRBV4-1; D: TRBD2
DNA: TGTGCCAGCAGCGTAGCCGTCAACACCGGGGAGCTGTTTTTT; CDR3: CASSVAVNTGELFF; J: TRBJ2-2; V: TRBV9; D: NA
DNA: TGCGCCAGCAGCTTCGGGGTGATAAATGAAAAACTGTTTTTT; CDR3: CASSFGVINEKLFF; J: TRBJ1-4; V: TRBV10-1; D: NA
DNA: TGTGCCAGCAGCCAAGATCGGGGGGGCTCCTACAATGAGCAGTTCTTC; CDR3: CASSQDRGGSYNEQFF; J: TRBJ2-1; V: TRBV4-2; D: TRBD2
DNA: TGTGCCATCAGTGACTCCACGACTAGCGGGTTATTTGAGCAGTTCTTC; CDR3: CAISDSTTSGLFEQFF; J: TRBJ2-1; V: TRBV10-3; D: TRBD2
DNA: TGTGCCAGCAGCGAGGGGAGAGCCTACGAGCAGTACTTC; CDR3: CASSEGRAYEQYF; J: TRBJ2-7; V: TRBV6-5; D: NA
DNA: TGTGCCAGCAGCGTAGGGGGGTTCTCCAAGGGAACTGAAGCTTTCTTT; CDR3: CASSVGGFSKGTEAFF; J: TRBJ1-1; V: TRBV9; D: NA
DNA: TGTGCCAGCAGCTTAGGAGCCGGGACGGCAACTTACTACGAGCAGTACTTC; CDR3: CASSLGAGTATYYEQYF; J: TRBJ2-7; V: TRBV5-5; D: NA
DNA: TGTGCTAGTGGTCCCGGACTAGCGGGAGTCCCGATTATGTTCTTC; CDR3: CASGPGLAGVPIMFF; J: TRBJ2-1; V: TRBV12-5; D: TRBD2